The 28 T cell receptor beta chains presented below share a single source sample, sequenced in a study of cytomegalovirus exposure and HLA in healthy donors. PCR employed 60 Vbeta and 13 Jbeta primers. Here immunoSEQ multiplex PCR was the method, and the copy in TCRdb shows in-frame clones only, minus some. The table lists about 210,000 clones, around 80% of them singletons, with less than 0.6% in the top ten. The sample consisted of PBMCs. These receptors were taken from a boy under 18 in good health and CMV-seronegative.

This clone was observed once. The chain combines TRBV14 with TRBJ1-3; 8 nucleotides match TRBD1. V was pared by 6 bases and J by 0 bases, with 4 bases of the junction left unmatched. CDR1 SGHDN and CDR2 FVKESK come from the germline V gene. The CDR3 has 15 amino acids. CDR3 residues: CASSRDRSSGNTIYF. CDR3 sequence (DNA): TGTGCCAGCAGTCGGGACAGGAGCTCTGGAAACACCATATATTTT. Full variable domain (remainder filled in from reference TRBV14 and TRBJ1-3): EAGVTQFPSHSVIEKGQTVTLRCDPISGHDNLYWYRRVMGKEIKFLLHFVKESKQDESGMPNNRFLAERTGGTYSTLKVQPAELEDSGVYFCASSRDRSSGNTIYFGEGSWLTVV.

The rearrangement joins TRBV6-4 to TRBJ2-3, with TRBD2 matching 14 bases. The CDR3 spans 15 residues. V gave up 8 bases and J gave up 4 bases; unmatched junction bases: 5. Germline CDR1 and CDR2: MRHNA and SNTAGT. The CDR3 bases are TGTGCCAGCTGGACTAGCGGGAGGCGTGCAGATACGCAGTATTTT. Residues: CASWTSGRRADTQYF.

In DNA form, the CDR3 reads TGTGCCAGCACCAGGACTAGCGGGGGGGTTTTCGATGAGCAGTTCTTC. Translation: CASTRTSGGVFDEQFF. This sequence joins TRBV6-6 and TRBJ2-1; 15 nucleotides match TRBD2. CDR3 size: 16 residues. Germline assignment: CDR1 MNHNY and CDR2 SVGAGI (reference sequence). V lost 7 bases and J lost 8; bases outside the gene matches: 9.

This chain uses TRBV7-9 with TRBJ2-7, with TRBD2 matching 14 bases. There are 16 residues in the CDR3. Germline CDR1 SEHNR, CDR2 FQNEAQ (reference sequence). The V segment lost 5 bases and the J segment 6 bases; nucleotides outside the gene matches: 9. CDR3 amino acids: CASSAGLAGVICEQYF. The CDR3 nucleotides are TGTGCCAGCAGCGCGGGACTAGCGGGGGTGATTTGCGAGCAGTACTTC.

This chain connects TRBV4-1 to TRBJ1-2, with a possible D match to TRBD1 (6 bases). The V end was cut by 3 bases, the J end by 5 bases, with 19 bases between. Germline-derived CDR1 and CDR2 are MGHRA and YSYEKL. This CDR3 is built from 16 residues. CDR3 sequence reads: CASSHLSGQLGYGYTF. CDR3 bases: TGCGCCAGCAGCCATCTCAGTGGACAGCTTGGTTATGGCTACACCTTC.

V is TRBV6-5 and J is TRBJ1-5, with TRBD1 identical over 10 bases. CDR3 length equals 14 residues. Germline CDR1 reads MNHEY; CDR2 reads SVGAGI. Losses at the gene ends were 4 bases for V and 7 bases for J; bases not matched to a gene: 4. The CDR3 nucleotides are TGTGCCAGCAGTTGGGGACAGGGGTCCCAGCCCCAGCATTTT. Protein product: CASSWGQGSQPQHF.

J is TRBJ2-3 and V is TRBV5-1, with D possibly TRBD2 on 6 matching bases. This CDR3 has 16 residues. Germline V CDR1 and CDR2: SGHRS, YFSETQ. Trimming left V 2 bases short and J 2 bases short, with 15 bases between. The CDR3 reads CASSFLGGVNTDTQYF. The CDR3 coding sequence is TGCGCCAGCAGCTTCCTTGGCGGGGTAAACACAGATACGCAGTATTTT.

The V and J genes are TRBV9 and TRBJ2-2; TRBD2 aligns across 9 bases. V was pared by 4 bases and J by 7 bases, with 8 bases of the junction left unmatched. Germline assignment: CDR1 SGDLS and CDR2 YYNGEE. The CDR3 is 15 residues long. In DNA form, the CDR3 reads TGTGCCAGCAGCCTCGAGTTGCGGGGGGGCGGGGAGCTGTTTTTT. Its translation is CASSLELRGGGELFF.

The chain couples TRBV7-8 to TRBJ2-3; D unresolved. The CDR3 loop spans 16 amino acids. Germline V gene lookup returns CDR1 SGHVS and CDR2 FQNEAQ. V was cut by 5 bases and J by 0 bases, with 15 bases left in between. The CDR3 bases are TGTGCCAGCAGCCCCGTGCGGCTACGTAGCACAGATACGCAGTATTTT. This codes for CASSPVRLRSTDTQYF.

This clone was observed once. The CDR3 is CAWSFTGASSYEQYF. CDR3 bases: TGTGCCTGGAGTTTCACAGGGGCCTCTTCCTACGAGCAGTACTTC. V usage is TRBV30 and J usage is TRBJ2-7; TRBD1 aligns across 7 bases. This CDR3 spans 15 amino acids. The V and J ends lost 2 bases and 1 base, in that order; junction bases with no gene match: 8. Looked up from germline, CDR1 is GTSNPN and CDR2 is SVGIG (reference sequence).

The J gene is TRBJ2-3, the V gene TRBV5-6; D may be TRBD2 (6 bases). The V end lost 3 bases, the J end lost 0 bases, and 14 bases lay between the germline ends. Germline CDR1 reads SGHDT; CDR2 reads YYEEEE. There are 16 residues in the CDR3. This chain's CDR3 is CASSSRLGPSTDTQYF. Written as DNA, the CDR3 is TGTGCCAGCAGCTCCCGACTAGGACCTAGCACAGATACGCAGTATTTT.

This rearrangement joins TRBV5-1 to TRBJ2-2; TRBD1 might be the D (6 bases). CDR1 is SGHRS and CDR2 is YFSETQ in the germline V gene. The ends were cut back, 4 bases at V and 2 bases at J, with 15 bases in the middle. The CDR3 spans 16 residues. CDR3 residues: CASSVNRVGNTGELFF. DNA of the CDR3: TGCGCCAGCAGCGTCAACAGGGTTGGTAACACCGGGGAGCTGTTTTTT.

The rearrangement uses TRBV29-1 and TRBJ1-2; 10 bases are a match to TRBD1. Trimming took 6 bases from V and 6 from J; bases not matched to a gene: 13. This CDR3 has 15 residues. CDR1 and CDR2 (germline): SQVTM, ANQGSEA. In nucleotides, the CDR3 is TGCAGCGTCCAAGGGACAGGGGCCCCCACGGATGGCTACACCTTC. Translation: CSVQGTGAPTDGYTF.

The CDR3 DNA is TGTGCCAGCACCTACCCCAGGGGTAAAGTAACTGGGGCCAACGTCCTGACTTTC. Translating it yields CASTYPRGKVTGANVLTF. The chain couples TRBV9 to TRBJ2-6, with D maybe TRBD1 (6 bases). This CDR3 contains 18 residues. CDR1 and CDR2 from the germline V gene are SGDLS and YYNGEE. Trimming removed 6 bases from V and 2 bases from J, with 21 bases in between. Together with reference TRBV9 and TRBJ2-6, the CDR3 gives the full variable domain: DSGVTQTPKHLITATGQRVTLRCSPRSGDLSVYWYQQSLDQGLQFLIQYYNGEERAKGNILERFSAQQFPDLHSELNLSSLELGDSALYFCASTYPRGKVTGANVLTFGAGSRLTVL.

V usage is TRBV30 and J usage is TRBJ1-3; D is perhaps TRBD1 (5 bases). The germline V gene has CDR1 GTSNPN and CDR2 SVGIG (reference sequence). The ends were cut back, 0 bases at V and 0 bases at J, with 9 bases in the middle. The CDR3 contains 15 residues. The CDR3 nucleotides are TGTGCCTGGAGTGTAAAAGGGGTCTCTGGAAACACCATATATTTT. Residues: CAWSVKGVSGNTIYF.

This sequence joins TRBV4-1 and TRBJ1-1; D remains unclear. The V end lost 2 bases, the J end lost 2 bases, and 9 bases lay between the germline ends. This CDR3 has 14 amino acids. CDR1 and CDR2 (germline): MGHRA, YSYEKL. CDR3 in DNA: TGCGCCAGCAGCCAAAGGACTTCCAACACTGAAGCTTTCTTT. Translating gives CASSQRTSNTEAFF.

The CDR3 protein is CAWSIQGARYGYTF. The CDR3 DNA is TGTGCCTGGAGTATACAGGGGGCGCGCTATGGCTACACCTTC. The chain is built from TRBV30 and TRBJ1-2; 9 bases agree with TRBD1. Germline V gives CDR1 GTSNPN, CDR2 SVGIG (reference sequence). This CDR3 contains 14 residues. J gave up 4 bases and V 2 bases, and 5 bases lay outside the gene matches.

The chain joins TRBV7-7 to TRBJ2-5; TRBD2 matches 8 bases. This CDR3 comprises 14 residues. V trimming: 7 bases; J trimming: 2 bases; junction bases outside the gene matches: 6. Germline CDR1 reads SSHAT; CDR2 reads FNYEAQ (reference sequence). The DNA of the CDR3 is TGTGCCAGCACCTCTCGGGGGGGACAAGAGACCCAGTACTTC. It is translated as CASTSRGGQETQYF.

The chain has TRBV6-1 and TRBJ1-1; unclear D gene. From germline, CDR1 is MNHNS and CDR2 SASEGT. The CDR3 contains 13 residues. V was clipped by 11 bases and J by 6 bases, with 19 bases between them. CDR3 sequence (DNA): TGTGCCTGCCTAGACGGTGGAATGTCTGAAGCTTTCTTT. It translates to CACLDGGMSEAFF.

This clone was seen a single time. The gene calls are TRBV7-9 and TRBJ2-1; 16 nucleotides agree with TRBD2. V lost 6 bases to trimming and J lost 3 bases; unmatched junction nucleotides: 11. CDR1 SEHNR and CDR2 FQNEAQ come from the germline V gene (reference sequence). There are 19 residues in the CDR3. The CDR3 DNA sequence: TGTGCCAGCAGGTCGGGACTAGCGGGAGGGCCCCAAGACTACAATGAGCAGTTCTTC. Protein sequence: CASRSGLAGGPQDYNEQFF.

This clone was observed once. The chain combines TRBV7-9 with TRBJ2-7, with D possibly matching TRBD1 (5 bases). This CDR3 is 14 amino acids long. Trimming took 0 bases from V and 3 from J, leaving 9 bases between them. Germline values: CDR1 SEHNR, CDR2 FQNEAQ (reference sequence). The CDR3 bases are TGTGCCAGCAGCTTAGCGGACACTAACTACGAGCAGTACTTC. As protein: CASSLADTNYEQYF.

The genes are TRBV27 and TRBJ2-5; 11 bases map to TRBD2. Germline trimming cut 3 bases from V and 5 bases from J; bases unmatched to any gene: 20. From germline, CDR1 is MNHEY and CDR2 SMNVEV (reference sequence). The CDR3 covers 20 residues. The CDR3 DNA sequence: TGTGCCAGCAGTTTCCTCAAACCGGGACTAGCGGTCCACGAAGGGGAGACCCAGTACTTC. Encoded protein: CASSFLKPGLAVHEGETQYF.

As regards this clone: This same CDR3 is encoded by further DNA sequences in the sample. The chain links TRBV5-1 to TRBJ2-7, with D possibly matching TRBD1 (5 bases). Trimming cost V 4 bases and J 3 bases, with 11 bases left between them. The CDR3 totals 13 residues. Germline assignment: CDR1 SGHRS and CDR2 YFSETQ. Here the CDR3 reads CASSLGHDYEQYF. For the CDR3, the DNA is TGCGCCAGCAGCCTAGGACATGACTACGAGCAGTACTTC.

The rearrangement uses TRBV29-1 and TRBJ1-1; D unclear. The germline V gene encodes CDR1 SQVTM and CDR2 ANQGSEA. Trimming cost V 4 bases and J 0 bases, with 9 bases left between them. This CDR3 is built from 13 residues. The CDR3 DNA sequence: TGCAGCGTTGTGCGGAAAATGAACACTGAAGCTTTCTTT. Residues: CSVVRKMNTEAFF.

This chain uses TRBV7-9 with TRBJ2-5, with D possibly being TRBD2 (5 bases). The V gene lost 5 bases and the J gene lost 5 bases, with 18 bases spanning the gap. CDR3 size: 15 residues. The germline CDR1 and CDR2 sequences are SEHNR and FQNEAQ (reference sequence). The CDR3: CASSPPGTLGETQYF. The CDR3, as DNA: TGTGCCAGCAGCCCGCCGGGAACCCTGGGGGAGACCCAGTACTTC.

The chain links TRBV30 to TRBJ1-1; TRBD1 matches at 7 bases. The CDR3 consists of 14 residues. With 0 bases clipped from V and 4 bases from J, the junction kept 5 bases outside the gene matches. Germline-derived CDR1 and CDR2 are GTSNPN and SVGIG (reference sequence). Here the CDR3 DNA reads TGTGCCTGGAGTGTAAAGACAGGGTTCACTGAAGCTTTCTTT. This codes for CAWSVKTGFTEAFF.

This clone was found a few times. The V gene is TRBV29-1, the J gene TRBJ1-1; D perhaps matches TRBD1 (5 bases). V lost 7 bases and J lost 7, with 16 bases in between. The germline gives CDR1 SQVTM, CDR2 ANQGSEA. This CDR3 has 12 residues. CDR3 DNA: TGCAGCGCTGACGCCAGGGATCGTGAAGCTTTCTTT. It encodes CSADARDREAFF.

This CDR3 is CATSRSQGSQPQHF. The CDR3 coding sequence is TGTGCCACCAGCAGGTCCCAGGGCAGTCAGCCCCAGCATTTT. This rearrangement joins TRBV15 to TRBJ1-5; D is possibly TRBD1 (5 bases). Trimming pared 3 bases from V and 6 bases from J, leaving 12 bases between. The CDR3 consists of 14 residues. Germline V gene data show CDR1 as LNHNV and CDR2 as YYDKDF (reference sequence). The whole variable domain, remainder taken from reference TRBV15 and TRBJ1-5, is DAMVIQNPRYQVTQFGKPVTLSCSQTLNHNVMYWYQQKSSQAPKLLFHYYDKDFNNEADTPDNFQSRRPNTSFCFLDIRSPGLGDTAMYLCATSRSQGSQPQHFGDGTRLSIL.